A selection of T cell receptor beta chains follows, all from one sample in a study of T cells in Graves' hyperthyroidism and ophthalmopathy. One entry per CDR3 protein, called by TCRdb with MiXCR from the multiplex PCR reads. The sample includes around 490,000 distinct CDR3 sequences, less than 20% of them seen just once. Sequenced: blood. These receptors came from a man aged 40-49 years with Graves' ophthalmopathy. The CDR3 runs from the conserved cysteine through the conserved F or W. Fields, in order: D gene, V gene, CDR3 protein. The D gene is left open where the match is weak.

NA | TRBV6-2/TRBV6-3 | CASSYSIRSGANVLTF
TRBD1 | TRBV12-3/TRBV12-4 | CASSDRGPGAYIQYF
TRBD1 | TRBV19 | CASSIETGSGYTF
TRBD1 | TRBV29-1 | CSVLDRANQPQHF
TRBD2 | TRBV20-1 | CSATPGTSIAYEQYF
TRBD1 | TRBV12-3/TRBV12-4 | CASSQRDRYYGYTF
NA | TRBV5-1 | CASSFRPNSAGSYEQYF
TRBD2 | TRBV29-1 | CSVGRRASGLYEQYF
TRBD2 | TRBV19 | CASTSLAGAGEQFF
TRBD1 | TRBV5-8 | CASSLMSLAGGGNQPQHF
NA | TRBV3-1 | CASSQYGRREYSEAFF
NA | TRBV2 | CATPSRETQYF
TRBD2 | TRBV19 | CASSPWTSGRPSTDTQYF
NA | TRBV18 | CASSPQAGNTDTQYF
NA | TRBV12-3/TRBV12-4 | CASSAHREGTEAFF
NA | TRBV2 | CASSVYNEQFF
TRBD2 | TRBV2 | CASSAELAGHNEQFF
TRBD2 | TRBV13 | CASSSRLAVNTGELFF
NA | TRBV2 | CASSDKSGSYEQYF
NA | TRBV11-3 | CASSFGGVEQFF
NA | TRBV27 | CASSFDSTYEQYF
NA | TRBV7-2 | CASSLKGGDQPQHF